The clone carrying this T cell receptor (beta chain) was picked up many times. No antigen is known for it. As TCR cDNA was made by 5'RACE template switching, a universal primer site and UMIs were added. In TCRdb, the 5' RACE reads were re-called with MiXCR into one record per CDR3 protein. The table records some 300,000 distinct CDR3 sequences, about 10% of them present only once. The entry originates in a study of T cells after yellow fever vaccination. Study findings and constraints: Reappearance after the booster was observed for most primary-vaccination clones (96% CD4, more than 70% CD8).

Between the trimmed V and J ends, which lost 2 bases and 3 bases, there was a span of 16 bases. Germline values: CDR1 SGHAT, CDR2 FQNNGV. The CDR3 spans 16 residues. The V and J genes are TRBV11-2 and TRBJ1-1; TRBD1 might be the D (5 bases). The receptor's source is a man aged 18 to 29 who received the YFV17D yellow fever vaccine. Sequenced here: CD4+ T cells sorted from PBMCs, sampled 45 days after the yellow fever booster vaccination. The CDR3 DNA reads TGTGCCAGCAGCTTAAGAGGGACCATGGGGCACACTGAAGCTTTCTTT. Translation: CASSLRGTMGHTEAFF.